These 8 T cell receptor beta chains originate from one sample sequenced in a study of blood T cell repertoires in COVID-19. Sequencing used immunoSEQ multiplex PCR; TCRdb keeps in-frame clones, though not all of them. The table shows 240,000 or so clones, with more than 80% occurring only once. Material: PBMCs or T cells enriched from blood (not recorded which). Receptor source: a man aged 45-60 years who had been exposed to COVID-19.

V gene TRBV2 combines with J gene TRBJ1-1; D is possibly TRBD1 (5 bases). Trimming shortened V by 7 bases and J by 1 base, and 10 bases separated the two germline ends. The CDR3 consists of 13 residues. Germline V lookup: CDR1 SNHLY, CDR2 FYNNEI. CDR3 sequence (DNA): TGTGCCAGCACCGCCGACAGGAACACTGAAGCTTTCTTT. Translation gives CASTADRNTEAFF.

This sequence joins TRBV10-3 and TRBJ2-1; 11 positions agree with TRBD1. Germline values: CDR1 ENHRY, CDR2 SYGVKD. The CDR3 has 13 residues. Germline trimming cut 0 bases from V and 15 bases from J; bases unmatched to any gene: 4. The CDR3 region is CAISESDRGRGFF. The CDR3 DNA is TGTGCCATCAGTGAGTCGGACAGGGGGCGTGGGTTCTTC.

V is TRBV5-1 and J is TRBJ1-1; maybe TRBD1 (5 bases). CDR3 length equals 14 residues. Germline-derived CDR1 and CDR2 are SGHRS and YFSETQ. Deletions cut 3 bases from V and 3 bases from J, with 12 bases between. CDR3 DNA: TGCGCCAGCAGCTGGCGGGACTCCCACACTGAAGCTTTCTTT. Translating gives CASSWRDSHTEAFF.

The gene calls are TRBV7-9 and TRBJ1-4; maybe TRBD1 (6 bases). Deletions cut 2 bases from V and 4 bases from J, with 11 bases between. Germline loops: CDR1 SEHNR, CDR2 FQNEAQ (reference sequence). The CDR3 is 15 residues long. CDR3 loop: CASSLQGFLNEKLFF. The CDR3 DNA reads as TGTGCCAGCAGCTTACAGGGGTTCCTTAATGAAAAACTGTTTTTT.

This chain links TRBV11-2 with TRBJ1-4; the match to TRBD1 covers 8 bases. Germline CDR1 is SGHAT and CDR2 is FQNNGV. The CDR3 contains 18 residues. The ends lost 5 bases at V and 0 bases at J; junction bases unmatched: 11. The CDR3 coding sequence is TGTGCCAGCAGCCCCCGGACAGGGAGCGTTTCAACTAATGAAAAACTGTTTTTT. The encoded protein is CASSPRTGSVSTNEKLFF.

The chain joins TRBV18 to TRBJ2-1, with a weak D call TRBD2 (6 bases). The V gene's germline CDR1 is KGHSH and CDR2 LQKENI. V was pared by 3 bases and J by 6 bases, with 12 bases between. This CDR3 comprises 14 residues. CDR3 nucleotide sequence: TGTGCCAGCTCACCCCTTGGAGGGCGCAATGAGCAGTTCTTC. Protein product: CASSPLGGRNEQFF.

The chain has TRBV24-1 and TRBJ1-2, with 10 bases aligning to TRBD1. The V gene end was trimmed by 1 base and the J gene end by 8 bases; junction bases not matched to a gene: 6. Per germline, CDR1 KGHDR and CDR2 SFDVKD. This CDR3 has 15 residues. Written as DNA, the CDR3 is TGTGCCACCAGTGATTTCGGGACAGGGGCCAGCGGCTACACCTTC. Translated, it gives CATSDFGTGASGYTF.

The gene calls are TRBV7-3 and TRBJ1-1, with D maybe TRBD1 (5 bases). Germline CDR1 SGHTA, CDR2 FQGTGA. Trimming cost V 5 bases and J 2 bases, with 15 bases left between them. The CDR3 is 15 residues long. The CDR3 sequence: CASSPYGDLNTEAFF. The CDR3, as DNA: TGTGCCAGCAGCCCCTATGGGGACTTAAACACTGAAGCTTTCTTT.